Described below is a single T cell receptor beta chain sequence and its context. Its matching antigen is unknown. CDR3 size: 14 residues. V dropped 0 bases and J dropped 7 bases, with 13 bases sitting between them. Germline loops: CDR1 SGHRS, CDR2 YFSETQ. This entry belongs to a study of CD4+ T cells in melanoma. General study findings and limits: In melanoma, neoantigen-specific CD4+ T cells reportedly differed in differentiation state. CD8+ T cell, macrophage and B cell function reportedly correlated with neoantigen-specific CD4+ T cells.

Profiling relied on immunoSEQ multiplex PCR, and the TCRdb table lists in-frame clones only, not all of them. The repertoire consists of some 150,000 clones, with roughly 91% occurring once and the leading ten covering approximately 1.5%. The source is a human donor with melanoma. V and J are TRBV5-1 and TRBJ2-5, with a weak D call TRBD1 (5 bases). CDR3 protein: CASSLDLGPGTQYF. The CDR3 nucleotides are TGCGCCAGCAGCTTGGACTTGGGGCCAGGGACCCAGTACTTC.